The rows below give T cell receptor beta chains drawn from one sample of a study of T-cell reconstitution after alpha-beta-depleted transplantation in children. Using its own MiXCR run on the PCR reads, TCRdb lists one record per CDR3 protein. The table lists about 640,000 distinct CDR3 sequences, approximately 13% of them singletons. The source was PBMCs, mostly from graft donor cells, collected 360 days after TCRalphabeta/CD19-depleted stem cell transplant. These receptors all come from a male patient aged 5 to 17 who had a stem cell transplant for acute myeloid leukemia, so the T cells may come from the graft donor. The CDR3 runs from the conserved cysteine through the conserved F or W. The order of the fields is CDR3 protein, V gene, J gene.

CDR3: CASSPGLAGPKQYF
V: TRBV7-2
J: TRBJ2-7

CDR3: CATSRDLHEQYF
V: TRBV15
J: TRBJ2-7

CDR3: CASSRFSSTDTQYF
V: TRBV27
J: TRBJ2-3

CDR3: CASSFPDYRGEQFF
V: TRBV28
J: TRBJ2-1

CDR3: CASTAEFAGTQYF
V: TRBV28
J: TRBJ2-5

CDR3: CATSRERDMAKNIQYF
V: TRBV15
J: TRBJ2-4

CDR3: CASLRGLAGVYEQFF
V: TRBV11-1
J: TRBJ2-1

CDR3: CASRGGKSFYEQYF
V: TRBV28
J: TRBJ2-7

CDR3: CASSPLERTDTQYF
V: TRBV18
J: TRBJ2-3

CDR3: CASSPSPSAYNEQFF
V: TRBV18
J: TRBJ2-1

CDR3: CAWLAGGPNTQYF
V: TRBV30
J: TRBJ2-3

CDR3: CSARSSGRVAGELFF
V: TRBV20-1
J: TRBJ2-2

CDR3: CASSQDPGQSSYEQYF
V: TRBV4-3
J: TRBJ2-7

CDR3: CASSPYIDIQYF
V: TRBV11-2
J: TRBJ2-4

CDR3: CASGALAGGPGEQYF
V: TRBV7-6
J: TRBJ2-7

CDR3: CASSHPKGTANTEAFF
V: TRBV4-2
J: TRBJ1-1

CDR3: CASSLARVAGGREQYF
V: TRBV7-2
J: TRBJ2-7

CDR3: CASSPLASNTGELFF
V: TRBV5-1
J: TRBJ2-2

CDR3: CASSPRPLGTGVPDTQYF
V: TRBV11-2
J: TRBJ2-3

CDR3: CASSLGPTGASTDTQYF
V: TRBV7-9
J: TRBJ2-3

CDR3: CASSLASALYEQYF
V: TRBV5-1
J: TRBJ2-7

CDR3: CASSPGHLRVGYTF
V: TRBV12-3/TRBV12-4
J: TRBJ1-2

CDR3: CASSSRTVNEQFF
V: TRBV28
J: TRBJ2-1

CDR3: CASSPRQGATSPLHF
V: TRBV14
J: TRBJ1-6

CDR3: CASSPRQGPGTQYF
V: TRBV28
J: TRBJ2-5

CDR3: CASSLVGLEYSGANVLTF
V: TRBV5-1
J: TRBJ2-6

CDR3: CSAREGDPWTDTQYF
V: TRBV20-1
J: TRBJ2-3

CDR3: CASSVGRRIGNTIYF
V: TRBV9
J: TRBJ1-3

CDR3: CASSTRRQIGVSGANVLTF
V: TRBV11-1
J: TRBJ2-6

CDR3: CSATLGQDHQPQHF
V: TRBV20-1
J: TRBJ1-5

CDR3: CASSYSAGERGETQYF
V: TRBV28
J: TRBJ2-5

CDR3: CASSLGGEGFHYEQYF
V: TRBV7-8
J: TRBJ2-7

CDR3: CAAEGNYEQYF
V: TRBV28
J: TRBJ2-7

CDR3: CSAPGTGRANYGYTF
V: TRBV29-1
J: TRBJ1-2

CDR3: CASSPSTEAGAMADTQYF
V: TRBV7-6
J: TRBJ2-3

CDR3: CASTDLVRAQYF
V: TRBV27
J: TRBJ2-3

CDR3: CASSPGWNPVRNEQYF
V: TRBV28
J: TRBJ2-7

CDR3: CASTASGRGTGELFF
V: TRBV12-3/TRBV12-4
J: TRBJ2-2

CDR3: CASSLTPGQWVDGELFF
V: TRBV5-5
J: TRBJ2-2

CDR3: CASSFHGTGELFF
V: TRBV7-3
J: TRBJ2-2

CDR3: CASIRDRTDTQYF
V: TRBV7-2
J: TRBJ2-3